The 27 T cell receptor beta chains in this list originate from one sample, sequenced in a study of control samples from healthy donors and cancer patients. Measured with immunoSEQ multiplex PCR; TCRdb has only the in-frame clones, and not every one. Of about 18,000 clones in the sample, around 80% were seen once. Source material: PBMCs. These receptors originate from a woman in her 70s with lung cancer.

This sequence joins TRBV4-1 and TRBJ1-1; D not certain. Germline V gives CDR1 MGHRA, CDR2 YSYEKL. Trimming shortened V by 1 base and J by 1 base, and 19 bases separated the two germline ends. CDR3 size: 18 residues. The CDR3 DNA follows: TGCGCCAGCAGCCAAGTAAGCGCCATCGGACTCCAGAACACTGAAGCTTTCTTT. Amino acid sequence: CASSQVSAIGLQNTEAFF.

This chain connects TRBV10-1 to TRBJ1-1, with 11 positions matching TRBD1. The CDR3 length is 14 residues. V lost 4 bases, J lost 7 bases, and 5 bases stayed unmatched. The germline V gene encodes CDR1 WNHNN and CDR2 SYGVQD (reference sequence). CDR3 sequence reads: CASSGTGGSGEAFF. The CDR3 DNA follows: TGCGCCAGCAGTGGGACAGGGGGCTCGGGTGAAGCTTTCTTT.

This clone was recorded a few times. The DNA of the CDR3 is TGCGCCAGCAGCCTTAAGGCCCAGCAGTTCTTC. It encodes CASSLKAQQFF. This sequence joins TRBV5-1 and TRBJ2-1; D uncertain. The CDR3 extends over 11 amino acids. The V end lost 4 bases, the J end lost 11 bases, and 10 bases lay between the germline ends. CDR1 is SGHRS and CDR2 is YFSETQ in the germline V gene.

The chain employs TRBV9 and TRBJ2-2; D call uncertain. V gave up 7 bases and J gave up 4 bases, with 11 bases separating them. CDR3 size: 13 residues. Looked up from germline, CDR1 is SGDLS and CDR2 is YYNGEE. CDR3 sequence (DNA): TGTGCCAGCGGCCGCGAGGCCACCGGGGAGCTGTTTTTT. It specifies CASGREATGELFF.

The J gene is TRBJ2-1, the V gene TRBV4-2; D possibly corresponds to TRBD2 (6 bases). V lost 2 bases to trimming and J lost 0 bases, with 17 bases between them. CDR3 size: 18 residues. Germline values: CDR1 LGHNA, CDR2 YNFKEQ. The CDR3 coding sequence is TGTGCCAGCAGCCAAAGCCCAGGGAGCGGGTTCTCCTACAATGAGCAGTTCTTC. Its translation: CASSQSPGSGFSYNEQFF.

This chain uses TRBV5-1 with TRBJ1-1; D is possibly TRBD1 (5 bases). This CDR3 has 15 residues. Germline CDR1 is SGHRS and CDR2 is YFSETQ. V was trimmed by 0 bases and J by 1 base, leaving 10 bases between them. The CDR3: CASSLALGENTEAFF. CDR3 coding DNA: TGCGCCAGCAGCTTGGCATTGGGGGAGAACACTGAAGCTTTCTTT.

This sequence joins TRBV7-9 and TRBJ2-5, with no clear D. The CDR3 runs 14 residues. Germline V gene lookup returns CDR1 SEHNR and CDR2 FQNEAQ (reference sequence). Trimming shortened V by 3 bases and J by 2 bases, and 10 bases separated the two germline ends. The CDR3 coding sequence is TGTGCCAGCAGCTTTTGGGGTCTACAAGAGACCCAGTACTTC. Residues: CASSFWGLQETQYF.

The chain is built from TRBV19 and TRBJ1-2; D possibly corresponds to TRBD1 (5 bases). Looked up from germline, CDR1 is LNHDA and CDR2 is SQIVND (reference sequence). V gave up 5 bases and J gave up 0 bases, with 16 bases separating them. CDR3 length: 16 amino acids. The DNA of the CDR3 is TGTGCCAGTAGTGTTCCAGGGATTCCCACTAACTATGGCTACACCTTC. This sequence encodes CASSVPGIPTNYGYTF.

The chain combines TRBV12-3 or TRBV12-4 with TRBJ1-2, with a possible D match to TRBD1 (5 bases). The germline V and J ends were trimmed by 5 bases and 4 bases, with 11 bases remaining between them. There are 13 residues in the CDR3. The CDR3 is CASSPTGLYGYTF. The CDR3 nucleotides read TGTGCCAGCAGTCCAACAGGACTCTATGGCTACACCTTC.

CDR3 protein: CASSSGTSWGEEKLFF. In DNA, the CDR3 is TGTGCCAGCAGTTCCGGGACTTCATGGGGCGAGGAAAAACTGTTTTTT. This chain joins TRBV3-1 (or the pseudogene TRBV3-2) and TRBJ1-4; D might be TRBD1 (5 bases). Germline V CDR1 and CDR2: LGHDT, YNNKEL (reference sequence). The CDR3 totals 16 residues. The V and J ends lost 6 bases and 8 bases respectively, with 22 bases between them.

This sequence joins TRBV9 and TRBJ2-1; a possible D gene is TRBD2 (6 bases). This CDR3 is 15 amino acids long. With 4 bases removed from V and 6 bases from J, the gap between germline ends came to 17 bases. CDR1 is SGDLS and CDR2 is YYNGEE in the germline V gene. The CDR3 sequence is CASSYLGGRGNEQFF. The CDR3 nucleotides read TGTGCCAGCAGCTATTTGGGAGGACGAGGCAATGAGCAGTTCTTC.

V gene TRBV6-6 combines with J gene TRBJ1-3, with 7 bases that match TRBD1. J was trimmed by 2 bases and V by 2 bases; bases with no gene match: 0. This CDR3 has 14 residues. Germline assignment: CDR1 MNHNY and CDR2 SVGAGI (reference sequence). The CDR3 coding sequence is TGTGCCAGCAGTTACGACAGGGCTGGAAACACCATATATTTT. Translation: CASSYDRAGNTIYF.

This clone was recorded a few times. This chain connects TRBV5-1 to TRBJ2-3; D is unresolved. The germline CDR1 and CDR2 sequences are SGHRS and YFSETQ. V was cut by 4 bases and J by 4 bases, with 10 bases left in between. The CDR3 covers 13 residues. The CDR3 region has the DNA TGCGCCAGCAGCACCCAAGGAGCAGATACGCAGTATTTT. It translates to CASSTQGADTQYF. The variable domain in full, with the rest retrieved from reference TRBV5-1 and TRBJ2-3, is KAGVTQTPRYLIKTRGQQVTLSCSPISGHRSVSWYQQTPGQGLQFLFEYFSETQRNKGNFPGRFSGRQFSNSRSEMNVSTLELGDSALYLCASSTQGADTQYFGPGTRLTVL.

This chain's CDR3 is CASSIAPGGTEAFF. CDR3 bases: TGTGCCAGTAGTATAGCCCCCGGTGGCACTGAAGCTTTCTTT. The V gene is TRBV19, the J gene TRBJ1-1; D uncertain. CDR3 length: 14 residues. CDR1 and CDR2 from the germline V gene are LNHDA and SQIVND (reference sequence). Trimming shortened V by 1 base and J by 4 bases, and 10 bases separated the two germline ends.

The rearrangement links TRBV6-4 to TRBJ2-1, with TRBD2 matching over 8 bases. Germline V gene lookup returns CDR1 MRHNA and CDR2 SNTAGT. The length of the CDR3 is 15 residues. V was pared by 0 bases and J by 8 bases, with 6 bases of the junction left unmatched. For the CDR3, the DNA is TGTGCCAGCAGTGACTCAGGGACTAGTTCCGATGAGCAGTTCTTC. It yields the protein CASSDSGTSSDEQFF.

CDR3 amino acids: CASVKDRGRDEQFF. Here the CDR3 DNA reads TGTGCCAGCGTGAAGGACAGGGGGCGCGATGAGCAGTTCTTC. V and J are TRBV5-4 and TRBJ2-1; 11 bases map to TRBD1. The CDR3 totals 14 residues. Looked up from germline, CDR1 is SGHNT and CDR2 is YYREEE (reference sequence). V shed 7 bases and J 8 bases; nucleotides not matched to a gene: 8.

The chain couples TRBV6-5 to TRBJ2-2, with D unresolved. CDR1 MNHEY and CDR2 SVGAGI come from the germline V gene. The V gene lost 0 bases and the J gene lost 2 bases, with 10 bases spanning the gap. The CDR3 is made up of 16 amino acids. Here the CDR3 reads CASSYSSSTNTGELFF. As DNA, the CDR3 is TGTGCCAGCAGTTACTCGAGTAGTACTAACACCGGGGAGCTGTTTTTT.

V and J are TRBV14 and TRBJ1-2; D may be TRBD1 (6 bases). This CDR3 comprises 17 residues. The germline V gene has CDR1 SGHDN and CDR2 FVKESK. The germline V and J ends were trimmed by 0 bases and 8 bases, with 22 bases remaining between them. The CDR3 is CASSQDPHAGAGAGYTF. The CDR3 DNA sequence: TGTGCCAGCAGCCAAGATCCCCACGCGGGGGCAGGGGCGGGCTACACCTTC.

This chain links TRBV2 with TRBJ1-1; D perhaps matches TRBD1 (6 bases). V was clipped by 6 bases and J by 7 bases, with 9 bases between them. Germline assignment: CDR1 SNHLY and CDR2 FYNNEI. The length of the CDR3 is 11 residues. The CDR3 sequence: CASRGQFEAFF. CDR3 in DNA: TGTGCCAGCAGAGGACAGTTTGAAGCTTTCTTT.

The CDR3 region is CASGLDSAVGYTF. CDR3 DNA: TGTGCCAGCGGTCTTGACAGCGCGGTGGGCTACACCTTC. The V and J genes are TRBV27 and TRBJ1-2, with a tentative D call TRBD1 (5 bases). The CDR3 is made up of 13 amino acids. Trimming removed 8 bases from V and 8 bases from J, with 18 bases in between. Germline CDR1 is MNHEY and CDR2 is SMNVEV (reference sequence).

The chain carries TRBV30 and TRBJ1-5; TRBD1 might be the D (5 bases). In germline, CDR1 is GTSNPN, CDR2 SVGIG (reference sequence). The CDR3 extends over 13 amino acids. V was trimmed by 3 bases and J by 7 bases, leaving 13 bases between them. CDR3 sequence: CAWSGSRGQPQHF. The CDR3 DNA reads TGTGCCTGGAGCGGTTCTCGGGGGCAGCCCCAGCATTTT.

This sequence joins TRBV28 and TRBJ1-6; D might be TRBD1 (5 bases). Germline V gives CDR1 MDHEN, CDR2 SYDVKM. The V gene lost 6 bases and the J gene lost 7 bases, with 13 bases spanning the gap. The CDR3 sequence is 14 residues long. CDR3 sequence: CASRSWGVNSPLHF. The CDR3 DNA reads as TGTGCCAGCAGATCCTGGGGGGTAAATTCACCCCTCCACTTT.

Turning to this clone: The junction shows a germline mismatch at one end, possibly a read error. The CDR3 reads CASSVARLASVLTF. The CDR3 DNA sequence: TGTGCCAGCAGCGTAGCCCGACTAGCCAGCGTCCTGACTTTC. The chain uses TRBV9 and TRBJ2-6; 7 nucleotides agree with TRBD2. CDR1 and CDR2 (germline): SGDLS, YYNGEE. This CDR3 spans 14 amino acids.

The chain joins TRBV6-2 or TRBV6-3 to TRBJ1-5, with 7 positions matching TRBD1. There are 16 residues in the CDR3. The V gene end was trimmed by 0 bases and the J gene end by 3 bases; junction bases not matched to a gene: 5. Germline V gives CDR1 MNHEY, CDR2 SVGEGT. CDR3 coding DNA: TGTGCCAGCAGTTACTCTCCGGACAGGTCCAATCAGCCCCAGCATTTT. It encodes CASSYSPDRSNQPQHF.

V usage is TRBV19 and J usage is TRBJ2-7, with 7 nucleotides matching TRBD1. The CDR3 has 13 amino acids. V was pared by 4 bases and J by 2 bases, with 2 bases of the junction left unmatched. Germline CDR1 is LNHDA and CDR2 is SQIVND (reference sequence). The CDR3 here is CASSTGQTYEQYF. The CDR3 region has the DNA TGTGCCAGTAGTACGGGACAGACCTACGAGCAGTACTTC.

The chain couples TRBV11-2 to TRBJ2-1; a weak D match, TRBD1 (6 bases). V lost 7 bases and J 0 bases, leaving 13 bases between the germline ends. The CDR3 totals 15 residues. Germline V CDR1 and CDR2: SGHAT, FQNNGV. The CDR3 region has the DNA TGTGCCAGCATCCGAGACAGGAGCTCCTACAATGAGCAGTTCTTC. Translating it yields CASIRDRSSYNEQFF.

The rearrangement uses TRBV10-3 and TRBJ2-7; a weak D match, TRBD2 (6 bases). Trimming left V 6 bases short and J 5 bases short, with 17 bases between. The CDR3 runs 14 residues. Germline assignment: CDR1 ENHRY and CDR2 SYGVKD. CDR3 sequence: CAIRAGSLLDEQYF. The CDR3 DNA is TGTGCCATCAGGGCGGGATCCCTTTTAGACGAGCAGTACTTC.